This TCR beta chain was identified in a study of blood T cell repertoires in COVID-19 (dated by TCRdb to about 2020). Regarding the complete study: Samples covering the acute and convalescent phases of COVID-19 were provided by collaborators in the United States, Italy and Spain. The samples were drawn from the first 160 participants of the ongoing ImmuneRACE study and from some 1,300 subjects provided by 6 global collaborators. Where available, HLA class I and class II types were obtained from metadata supplied by the sample provider rather than from assay-based typing. The dataset comprised deeply sampled blood TCRbeta repertoires from subjects exposed to, actively infected with, or recovered from COVID-19. The material from the prospective study consisted of cDNA or gDNA derived from T cells, B-cell-depleted T cells, or PBMCs. The repertoires were released in a freely available public database intended as a resource for research on the immune response to SARS-CoV-2. A de-identified subject ID, COVID-19 status, age in years and sex were almost always included in the sample metadata. Study-wide conclusions, independent of this receptor: How much clinical and demographic metadata was included differed by source and by participant, and the metadata was provided uncurated.

Cut back by 3 bases and 5 bases, the V and J ends lie 14 bases apart. In the germline V gene, CDR1 corresponds to SGHAT and CDR2 to FQNNGV. Counted from cysteine to phenylalanine, this CDR3 has 14 amino acids. The retained sequence is limited to the CDR3, 42 bases, with the frame set at the first base. The immunoSEQ Assay, a bias-controlled multiplex PCR, was used to amplify TCRbeta CDR3 regions from genomic DNA. In the original analysis: The number of nucleated cells in each sample was estimated by amplification of reference gene primers within the assay. To quantify the absolute abundance of each unique TCRbeta CDR3 rearrangement, sequence reads were collapsed and filtered. For each sample, productive Simpson clonality was calculated as the square root of Simpson's diversity index across productive rearrangements. The source is immuneACCESS, and TCRdb retained only in-frame sequences with V and J called. Part of the clones is not carried over; for the studies checked, unresolved V genes explain less than half of this, and the remainder is unexplained. V and J calls and clone size come straight from that table; D and trimming were deduced from the DNA. The sample table contains 140,000 to 150,000 clones; only one count was recorded for 85% to 90% of them. The ten largest clones add up to about 2.3% of the sample.

Whole blood was collected in K2EDTA tubes by collaborating institutions according to the institutions' own protocols. For TCRbeta analysis, collaborators shipped samples in one of three forms: frozen whole blood, isolated PBMCs, or DNA extracted from either of those sample types. Regarding this clone: The antigen this receptor binds is unknown. No base quality values were provided; no much bigger clone lies one nucleotide off.

Recombination linked TRBV11-2 to TRBJ2-7; 7 matching bases give a weak D call of TRBD1. This receptor was taken from a human donor in a cohort sampled during active COVID-19. The source material was peripheral blood. The CDR3 reads as follows: CASSFMAGGNEQYF. The DNA sequence is given as TGTGCCAGCAGCTTTATGGCAGGGGGGAACGAGCAGTACTTC. The variable domain in full, with residues beyond the CDR3 obtained from the reference TRBV11-2 and TRBJ2-7 genes, is EAGVAQSPRYKIIEKRQSVAFWCNPISGHATLYWYQQILGQGPKLLIQFQNNGVVDDSQLPKDRFSAERLKGVDSTLKIQPAKLEDSAVYLCASSFMAGGNEQYFGPGTRLTVT.